This entry is about one T cell receptor (beta chain). The data belong to a study of blood T cell repertoires in COVID-19. At the level of the study: Whether acute or convalescent, the COVID-19 samples came from the United States, Italy and Spain. In each case, the material was cDNA or gDNA derived from T cells, B-cell-depleted T cells, or PBMCs.

As processed by the authors: Researchers report that nucleated cell counts were estimated from reference gene primer amplification. TCRdb's table, derived via immunoSEQ multiplex PCR, lists solely in-frame clones and lacks some. V and J calls plus clone size are reproduced from that table; the DNA served to infer D and trimming. This table has roughly 290,000 clones, around 87% appearing once. V was shortened by 6 bases and J by 4 bases, with 21 bases between the two germline ends. CDR1 and CDR2 from the germline V gene are SQVTM and ANQGSEA. The CDR3 consists of 15 residues. The clonotype was recovered from a woman in her forties or fifties who had recovered from COVID-19. V gene TRBV29-1 combines with J gene TRBJ1-2, with a weak D call TRBD1 (6 bases). Input material: peripheral blood. The CDR3 DNA is TGCAGCGTGGATGAGGCGACAGGCCGGGTCTATGGCTACACCTTC. Translated, it gives CSVDEATGRVYGYTF.